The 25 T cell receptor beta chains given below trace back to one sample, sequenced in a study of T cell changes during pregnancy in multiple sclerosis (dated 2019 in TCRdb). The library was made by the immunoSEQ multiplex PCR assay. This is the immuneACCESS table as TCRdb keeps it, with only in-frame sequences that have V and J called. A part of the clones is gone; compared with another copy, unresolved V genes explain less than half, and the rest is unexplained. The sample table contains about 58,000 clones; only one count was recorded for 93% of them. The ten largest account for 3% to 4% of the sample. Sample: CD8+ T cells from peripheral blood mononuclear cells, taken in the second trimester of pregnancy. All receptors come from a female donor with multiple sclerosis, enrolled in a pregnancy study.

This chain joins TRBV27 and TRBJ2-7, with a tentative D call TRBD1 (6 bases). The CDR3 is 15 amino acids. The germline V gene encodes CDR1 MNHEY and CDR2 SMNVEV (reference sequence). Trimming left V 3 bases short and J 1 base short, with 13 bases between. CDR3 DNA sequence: TGTGCCAGCAGTTTGGAGGCCAGGGGTTCCTACGAGCAGTACTTC. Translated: CASSLEARGSYEQYF.

Here the CDR3 reads CASSSGLKGLGTGELFF. The CDR3 DNA follows: TGTGCCAGCAGCTCCGGTCTTAAGGGACTCGGGACCGGGGAGCTGTTTTTT. The chain joins TRBV7-9 to TRBJ2-2, with D possibly matching TRBD2 (6 bases). The germline V and J ends were trimmed by 4 bases and 5 bases, with 20 bases remaining between them. The CDR3 totals 17 residues. Germline V lookup: CDR1 SEHNR, CDR2 FQNEAQ (reference sequence).

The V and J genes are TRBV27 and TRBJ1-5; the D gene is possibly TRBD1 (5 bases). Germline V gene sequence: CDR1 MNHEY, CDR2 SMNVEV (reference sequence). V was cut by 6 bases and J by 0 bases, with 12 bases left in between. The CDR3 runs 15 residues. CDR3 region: CASSLGQGSNQPQHF. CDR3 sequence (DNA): TGTGCCAGCAGCCTTGGGCAGGGTAGCAATCAGCCCCAGCATTTT.

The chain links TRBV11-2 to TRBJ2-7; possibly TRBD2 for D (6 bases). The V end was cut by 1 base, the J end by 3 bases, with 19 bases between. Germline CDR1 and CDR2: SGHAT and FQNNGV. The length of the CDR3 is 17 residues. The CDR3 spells CASSLARQGGSLYEQYF. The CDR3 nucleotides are TGTGCCAGCAGCTTAGCAAGGCAGGGAGGTTCCCTCTACGAGCAGTACTTC.

The CDR3 loop reads CAISESGGFYNEQFF. The CDR3 nucleotides are TGTGCCATCAGTGAGTCCGGGGGGTTCTACAATGAGCAGTTCTTC. The chain carries TRBV10-3 and TRBJ2-1; 7 bases are a match to TRBD2. Germline trimming cut 0 bases from V and 3 bases from J; bases unmatched to any gene: 2. CDR1 is ENHRY, CDR2 SYGVKD, per germline. The CDR3 consists of 15 residues.

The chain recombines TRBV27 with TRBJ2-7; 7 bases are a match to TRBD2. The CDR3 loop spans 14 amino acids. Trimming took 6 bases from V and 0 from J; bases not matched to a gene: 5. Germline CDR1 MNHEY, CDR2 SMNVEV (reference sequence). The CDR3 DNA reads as TGTGCCAGCAGGTACCGGGACTACTCCTACGAGCAGTACTTC. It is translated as CASRYRDYSYEQYF.

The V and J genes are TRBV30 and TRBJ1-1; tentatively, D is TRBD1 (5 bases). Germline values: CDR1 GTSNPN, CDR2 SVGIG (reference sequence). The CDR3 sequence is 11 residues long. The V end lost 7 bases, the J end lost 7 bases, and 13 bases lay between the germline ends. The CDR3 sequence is CAFSTGGEAFF. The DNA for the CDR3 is TGTGCCTTTTCTACGGGGGGTGAAGCTTTCTTT. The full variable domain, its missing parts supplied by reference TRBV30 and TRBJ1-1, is SQTIHQWPATLVQPVGSPLSLECTVEGTSNPNLYWYRQAAGRGLQLLFYSVGIGQISSEVPQNLSASRPQDRQFILSSKKLLLSDSGFYLCAFSTGGEAFFGQGTRLTVV.

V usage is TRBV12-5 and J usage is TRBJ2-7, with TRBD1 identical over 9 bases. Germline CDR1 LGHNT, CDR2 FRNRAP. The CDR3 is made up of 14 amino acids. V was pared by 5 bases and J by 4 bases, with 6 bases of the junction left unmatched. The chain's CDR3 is CASGQPGQGYEQYF. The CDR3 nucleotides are TGTGCTAGTGGTCAACCCGGACAGGGGTACGAGCAGTACTTC.

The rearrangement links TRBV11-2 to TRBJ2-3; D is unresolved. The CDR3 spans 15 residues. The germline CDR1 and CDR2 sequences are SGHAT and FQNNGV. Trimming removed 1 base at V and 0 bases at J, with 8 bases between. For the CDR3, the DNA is TGTGCCAGCAGCTTAGCCCCCGGTAGCACAGATACGCAGTATTTT. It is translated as CASSLAPGSTDTQYF.

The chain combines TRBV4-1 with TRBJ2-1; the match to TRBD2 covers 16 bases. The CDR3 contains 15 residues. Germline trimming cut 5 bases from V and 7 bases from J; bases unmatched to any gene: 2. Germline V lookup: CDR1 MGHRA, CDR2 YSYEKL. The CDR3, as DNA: TGCGCCAGCAGCTCGGGACTAGCGGGAGGGAATGAGCAGTTCTTC. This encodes CASSSGLAGGNEQFF.

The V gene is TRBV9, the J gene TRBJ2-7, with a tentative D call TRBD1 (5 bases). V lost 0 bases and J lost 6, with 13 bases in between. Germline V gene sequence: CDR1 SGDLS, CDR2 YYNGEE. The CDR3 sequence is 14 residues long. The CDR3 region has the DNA TGTGCCAGCAGCGTAGATGGTAGACAGTCCGAGCAGTACTTC. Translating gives CASSVDGRQSEQYF.

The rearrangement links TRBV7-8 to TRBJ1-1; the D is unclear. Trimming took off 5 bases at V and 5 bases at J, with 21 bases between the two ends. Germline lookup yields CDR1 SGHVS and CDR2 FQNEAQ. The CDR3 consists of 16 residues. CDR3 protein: CASSPPAEAIGTEAFF. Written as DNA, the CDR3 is TGTGCCAGCAGCCCCCCCGCCGAGGCCATTGGGACTGAAGCTTTCTTT.

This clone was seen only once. The CDR3 nucleotides read TGTGCCAGTGAGACTAGCGGGACTAATGAGCAGTTCTTC. Its protein is CASETSGTNEQFF. This chain uses TRBV9 with TRBJ2-1; 11 bases agree with TRBD2. The CDR3 loop spans 13 amino acids. Germline CDR1 reads SGDLS; CDR2 reads YYNGEE. Trimming took 8 bases from V and 7 from J; bases not matched to a gene: 5.

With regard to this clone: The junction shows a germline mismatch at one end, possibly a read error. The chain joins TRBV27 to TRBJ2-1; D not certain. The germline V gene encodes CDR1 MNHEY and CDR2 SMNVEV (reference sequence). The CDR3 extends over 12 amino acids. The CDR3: CASSLGYNPEVF. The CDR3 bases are TGTGCCAGCAGCTTGGGTTATAACCCCGAGGTCTTC.

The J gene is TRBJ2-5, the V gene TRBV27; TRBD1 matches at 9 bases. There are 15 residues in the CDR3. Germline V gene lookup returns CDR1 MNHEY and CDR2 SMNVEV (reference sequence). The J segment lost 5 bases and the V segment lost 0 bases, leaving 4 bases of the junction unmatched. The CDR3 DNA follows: TGTGCCAGCAGTTTATCTCCGACAGGGGGGGAGACCCAGTACTTC. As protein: CASSLSPTGGETQYF.

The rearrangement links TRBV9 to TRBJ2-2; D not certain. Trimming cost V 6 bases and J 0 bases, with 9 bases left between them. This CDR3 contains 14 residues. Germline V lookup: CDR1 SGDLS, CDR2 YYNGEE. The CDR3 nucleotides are TGTGCCAGCACGCTACAGTCGAACACCGGGGAGCTGTTTTTT. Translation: CASTLQSNTGELFF.

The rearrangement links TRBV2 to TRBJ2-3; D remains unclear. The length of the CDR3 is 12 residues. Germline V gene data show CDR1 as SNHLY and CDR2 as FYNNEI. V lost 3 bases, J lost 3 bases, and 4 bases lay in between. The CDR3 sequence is CASSDRTDTQYF. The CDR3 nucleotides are TGTGCCAGCAGTGACAGGACAGATACGCAGTATTTT.

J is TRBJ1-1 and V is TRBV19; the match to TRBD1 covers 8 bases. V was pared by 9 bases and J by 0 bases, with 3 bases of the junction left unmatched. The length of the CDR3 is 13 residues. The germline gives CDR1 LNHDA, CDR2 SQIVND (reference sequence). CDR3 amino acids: CASRTGMNTEAFF. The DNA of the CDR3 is TGTGCCAGCAGGACAGGGATGAACACTGAAGCTTTCTTT.

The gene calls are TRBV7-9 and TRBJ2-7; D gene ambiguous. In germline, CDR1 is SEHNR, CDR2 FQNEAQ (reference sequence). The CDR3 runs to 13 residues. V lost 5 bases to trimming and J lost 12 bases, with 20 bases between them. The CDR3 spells CASSPSSAIIGYF. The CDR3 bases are TGTGCCAGCAGCCCTAGTTCGGCCATCATAGGGTACTTC.

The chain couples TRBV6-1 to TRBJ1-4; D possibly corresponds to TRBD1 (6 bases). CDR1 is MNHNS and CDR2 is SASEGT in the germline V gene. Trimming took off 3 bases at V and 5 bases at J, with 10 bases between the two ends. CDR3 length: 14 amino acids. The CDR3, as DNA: TGTGCCAGCAGTGAGGGACAAACAAATGAAAAACTGTTTTTT. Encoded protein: CASSEGQTNEKLFF.

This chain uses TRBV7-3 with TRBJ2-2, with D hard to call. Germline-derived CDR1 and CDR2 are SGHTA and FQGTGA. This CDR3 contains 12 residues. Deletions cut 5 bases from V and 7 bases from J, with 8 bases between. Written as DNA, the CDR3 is TGTGCCAGCAGCCCAAGAGGCGGGGAGCTGTTTTTT. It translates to CASSPRGGELFF.

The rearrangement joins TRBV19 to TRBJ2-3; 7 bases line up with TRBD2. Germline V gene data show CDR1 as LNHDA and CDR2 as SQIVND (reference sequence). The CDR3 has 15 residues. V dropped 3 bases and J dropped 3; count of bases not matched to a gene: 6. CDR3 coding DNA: TGTGCCAGTAGTATTGTGGGAGCGGGAACAGATACGCAGTATTTT. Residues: CASSIVGAGTDTQYF.

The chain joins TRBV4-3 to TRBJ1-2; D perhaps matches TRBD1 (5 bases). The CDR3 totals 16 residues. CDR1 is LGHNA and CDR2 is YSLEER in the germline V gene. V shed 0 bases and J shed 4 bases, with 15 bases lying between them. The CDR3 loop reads CASSQDLQGWSYGYTF. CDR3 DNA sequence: TGCGCCAGCAGCCAAGATCTCCAGGGATGGAGCTATGGCTACACCTTC.

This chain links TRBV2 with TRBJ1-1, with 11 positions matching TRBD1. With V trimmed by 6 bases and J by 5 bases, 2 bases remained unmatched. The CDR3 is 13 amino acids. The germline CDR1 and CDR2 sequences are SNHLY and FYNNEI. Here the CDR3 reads CASSGTGGTEAFF. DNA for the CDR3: TGTGCCAGCAGCGGGACAGGGGGAACTGAAGCTTTCTTT. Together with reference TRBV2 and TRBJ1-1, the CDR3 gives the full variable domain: EPEVTQTPSHQVTQMGQEVILRCVPISNHLYFYWYRQILGQKVEFLVSFYNNEISEKSEIFDDQFSVERPDGSNFTLKIRSTKLEDSAMYFCASSGTGGTEAFFGQGTRLTVV.

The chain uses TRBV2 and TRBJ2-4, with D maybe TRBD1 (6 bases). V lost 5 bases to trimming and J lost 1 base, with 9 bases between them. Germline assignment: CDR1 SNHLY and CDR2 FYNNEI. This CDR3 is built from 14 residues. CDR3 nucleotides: TGTGCCAGCAGTCAAAGGGGGGCCAAAAACATTCAGTACTTC. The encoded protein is CASSQRGAKNIQYF.